A single sample is the source of the 9 T cell receptor beta chains below, sequenced in a study of control samples from healthy donors and cancer patients. Using immunoSEQ multiplex PCR, the repertoire was profiled, and TCRdb retains in-frame clones only, with some absent. This repertoire shows about 51,000 clones, roughly nine tenths found once; its top ten account for more than 1.5%. Sequences were obtained from PBMCs. These receptors were obtained from a man aged 35-49 years with colorectal cancer.

The chain couples TRBV5-5 to TRBJ2-7; 10 nucleotides agree with TRBD2. Trimming at V came to 0 bases and at J to 4 bases, leaving 4 bases not matched to a gene. Germline CDR1 is SGHKS and CDR2 is YYEKEE (reference sequence). The CDR3 length is 15 residues. The chain's CDR3 is CASSLGSSGSYEQYF. For the CDR3, the DNA is TGTGCCAGCAGCTTGGGTTCTAGCGGGAGTTACGAGCAGTACTTC.

The chain joins TRBV5-1 to TRBJ2-4; 8 nucleotides line up with TRBD1. CDR3 length: 13 residues. CDR1 and CDR2 from the germline V gene are SGHRS and YFSETQ. The junction had 6 bases not matched to a gene; V was cut back by 4 bases and J by 9 bases. DNA of the CDR3: TGCGCCAGCAGCGTGGACAGGGTCAGCATTCAGTACTTC. Translation: CASSVDRVSIQYF.

This rearrangement joins TRBV7-8 to TRBJ2-2; D gene unclear. Between the trimmed V and J ends, which lost 5 bases and 2 bases, there was a span of 6 bases. This CDR3 has 13 residues. CDR1 and CDR2 (germline): SGHVS, FQNEAQ. CDR3 region: CASSPGNTGELFF. Here the CDR3 DNA reads TGTGCCAGCAGCCCGGGTAACACCGGGGAGCTGTTTTTT.

This chain joins TRBV11-2 and TRBJ2-7; 8 bases match TRBD2. The CDR3 spans 17 residues. CDR1 is SGHAT and CDR2 is FQNNGV in the germline V gene. Unmatched junction bases numbered 12, after V lost 4 bases and J lost 1 base. The CDR3 bases are TGTGCCAGCAGCTCGCCTGACTTTGGCGGGGGGTCCTACGAGCAGTACTTC. Translation gives CASSSPDFGGGSYEQYF.

V is TRBV3-1 (or the pseudogene TRBV3-2) and J is TRBJ2-7, with a possible D match to TRBD2 (6 bases). CDR3 length equals 15 residues. V was shortened by 1 base and J by 6 bases, with 16 bases between the two germline ends. The V gene's germline CDR1 is LGHDT and CDR2 YNNKEL (reference sequence). Here the CDR3 DNA reads TGTGCCAGCAGCCAAGTTAATATGGGAGGCGGCGAGCAGTACTTC. Protein product: CASSQVNMGGGEQYF.

This chain links TRBV10-2 with TRBJ2-2, with 11 nucleotides matching TRBD1. Germline V CDR1 and CDR2: WSHSY, SAAADI. The CDR3 is 16 amino acids. The V and J ends lost 6 bases and 2 bases, in that order; junction bases with no gene match: 5. Written as DNA, the CDR3 is TGCGCCAGCAGGGCAGGGACAGGGGGTAACACCGGGGAGCTGTTTTTT. This translates into CASRAGTGGNTGELFF.

The CDR3 DNA reads as TGTGCCAGCAGCTTAGGAGGACAGAAACTCTATGGCTACACCTTC. Amino acid sequence: CASSLGGQKLYGYTF. This rearrangement joins TRBV13 to TRBJ1-2; D is possibly TRBD1 (6 bases). Germline CDR1 is PRHDT and CDR2 is FYEKMQ (reference sequence). This CDR3 has 15 amino acids. V was cut by 0 bases and J by 4 bases, with 12 bases left in between.

In this sample, this clone turned up once. V and J are TRBV27 and TRBJ1-5, with D possibly being TRBD1 (5 bases). CDR3 length: 13 amino acids. The V gene's germline CDR1 is MNHEY and CDR2 SMNVEV (reference sequence). V was pared by 7 bases and J by 6 bases, with 13 bases between. The DNA of the CDR3 is TGTGCCAGCAAGAAGGGGCGGCTTCAGCCCCAGCATTTT. Residues: CASKKGRLQPQHF.

This chain uses TRBV24-1 with TRBJ2-2; 10 bases are a match to TRBD2. Per germline, CDR1 KGHDR and CDR2 SFDVKD. This CDR3 has 13 residues. Trimming removed 12 bases from V and 4 bases from J; junction bases left unmatched: 4. The CDR3 DNA sequence: TGTGCCGCCGGACTAGCGGCCACCGGGGAGCTGTTTTTT. Its translation: CAAGLAATGELFF.